The T cell receptor (beta chain) described here comes from a study of blood T cell repertoires in COVID-19. On the study more broadly: COVID-19 samples from acute and convalescent phases originated in the United States, Italy and Spain. Sample material is recorded as cDNA or gDNA derived from T cells, B-cell-depleted T cells, or PBMCs.

As handled by the study authors: Using reference gene primer amplification, nucleated cell counts were estimated. Produced via immunoSEQ multiplex PCR; TCRdb's table is partial and in-frame only. That table is the source of V, J and clone size, and D and trimming were worked out from the DNA. Here the sample spans some 54,000 clones, 81% being singletons. Germline V lookup: CDR1 SEHNR, CDR2 FQNEAQ (reference sequence). V was clipped by 5 bases and J by 5 bases, with 16 bases between them. This CDR3 region has 14 residues. Seattle's enrolled individuals joined amid active infection and were then monitored longitudinally.

The chain carries TRBV7-9 and TRBJ2-7; D uncertain. The sequenced sample consisted of peripheral blood. The sequence came from a woman over 75 with COVID-19, enrolled during active disease. The CDR3 here is CASSPAGLRNEQYF. In DNA, the CDR3 is TGTGCCAGCAGCCCCGCCGGGTTGAGAAACGAGCAGTACTTC.